The subject of this entry is one T cell receptor (beta chain). Its antigen is not identified. The data belong to a study of naive CD8 T cells in extremely preterm neonates. This table comes from immunoSEQ multiplex PCR, and its TCRdb copy is limited to in-frame clones, with some not included. Here the sample spans 5,300 or so clones, nearly 95% being singletons. The length of the CDR3 is 14 residues. Germline CDR1 reads SEHNR; CDR2 reads FQNEAQ (reference sequence). V lost 1 base and J lost 1, with 6 bases in between. Samples were taken at extremely preterm deliveries at about 23-27 weeks of gestation. Live Annexin V-negative naive CD3+CD8+CD45RA+CCR7+ T cells were sorted. Per sample, roughly 20,000 to 100,000 naive CD8+ cells were sorted. Study-wide results and caveats: Limitations included small sample size and variable preterm productive templates. Preterm infants showed shorter CDR3s, fewer N additions and less trimming than older groups.

The origin of this receptor is a boy who was born preterm. J is TRBJ2-3 and V is TRBV7-9, with a possible D match to TRBD1 (6 bases). The sequenced sample was naive CD8+ T cells from cord blood. CDR3 protein: CASSLGQGTDTQYF. The CDR3 DNA is TGTGCCAGCAGCTTAGGACAGGGCACAGATACGCAGTATTTT.